The subject of this entry is one TCR beta chain. This entry belongs to a study of cytomegalovirus exposure and HLA in healthy donors. Germline lookup yields CDR1 SGHAT and CDR2 FQNNGV. With 5 bases clipped from V and 0 bases from J, the junction kept 7 bases outside the gene matches. CDR3 length equals 17 residues. Primers: 60 Vbeta forward and 13 Jbeta reverse. Produced via immunoSEQ multiplex PCR; TCRdb's table is partial and in-frame only. This table holds a few hundred thousand clones, about 83% found once. The receptor was derived from a woman in her forties or fifties in good health and CMV-seropositive. The chain combines TRBV11-2 with TRBJ2-2, with 9 bases that match TRBD1. Sequenced material: PBMCs. CDR3 amino acids: CASSPFGTGTNTGELFF. The CDR3 bases are TGTGCCAGCAGCCCCTTTGGGACAGGGACGAACACCGGGGAGCTGTTTTTT.